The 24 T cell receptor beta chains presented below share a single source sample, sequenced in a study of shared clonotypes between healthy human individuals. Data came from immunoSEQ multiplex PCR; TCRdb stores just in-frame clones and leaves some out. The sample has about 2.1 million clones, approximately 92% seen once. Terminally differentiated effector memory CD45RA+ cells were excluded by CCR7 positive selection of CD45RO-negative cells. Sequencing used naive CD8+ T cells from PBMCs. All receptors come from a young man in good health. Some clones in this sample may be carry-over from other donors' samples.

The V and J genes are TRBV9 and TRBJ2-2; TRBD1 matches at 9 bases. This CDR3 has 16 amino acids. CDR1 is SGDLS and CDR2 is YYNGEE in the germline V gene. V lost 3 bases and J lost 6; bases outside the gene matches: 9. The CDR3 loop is CASSAPGQGFPGELFF. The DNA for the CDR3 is TGTGCCAGCAGCGCACCGGGACAGGGATTTCCCGGGGAGCTGTTTTTT.

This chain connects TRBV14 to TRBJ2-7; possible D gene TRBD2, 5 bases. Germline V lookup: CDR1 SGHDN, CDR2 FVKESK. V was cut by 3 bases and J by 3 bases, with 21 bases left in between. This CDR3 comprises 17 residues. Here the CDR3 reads CASSHVRDSRGYYEQYF. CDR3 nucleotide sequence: TGTGCCAGCAGCCACGTTCGTGACTCCCGAGGGTACTACGAGCAGTACTTC.

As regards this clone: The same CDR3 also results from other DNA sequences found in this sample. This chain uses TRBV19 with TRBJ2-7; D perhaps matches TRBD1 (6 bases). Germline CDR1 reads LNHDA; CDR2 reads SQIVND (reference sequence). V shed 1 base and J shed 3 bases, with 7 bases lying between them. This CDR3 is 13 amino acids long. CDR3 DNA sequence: TGTGCCAGTAGTATAGCCAGGGGCTACGAGCAGTACTTC. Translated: CASSIARGYEQYF.

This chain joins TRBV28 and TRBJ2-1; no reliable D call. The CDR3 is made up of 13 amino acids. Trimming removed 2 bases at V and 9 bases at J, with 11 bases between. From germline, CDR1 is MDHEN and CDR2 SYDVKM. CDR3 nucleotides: TGTGCCAGCAGTTTAGGCAGTATAGGTGAGCAGTTCTTC. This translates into CASSLGSIGEQFF.

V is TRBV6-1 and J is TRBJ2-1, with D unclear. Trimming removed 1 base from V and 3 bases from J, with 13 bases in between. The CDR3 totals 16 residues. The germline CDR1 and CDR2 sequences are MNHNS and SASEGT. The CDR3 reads CASSEVALEIYNEQFF. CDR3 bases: TGTGCCAGCAGTGAAGTGGCCCTCGAGATCTACAATGAGCAGTTCTTC.

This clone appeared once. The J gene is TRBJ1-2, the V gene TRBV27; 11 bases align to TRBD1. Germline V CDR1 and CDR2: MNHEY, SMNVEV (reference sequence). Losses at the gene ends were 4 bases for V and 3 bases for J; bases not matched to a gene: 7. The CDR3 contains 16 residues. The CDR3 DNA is TGTGCCAGCAGTTCCTGGACAGGGGGCGCGGACTATGGCTACACCTTC. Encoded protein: CASSSWTGGADYGYTF.

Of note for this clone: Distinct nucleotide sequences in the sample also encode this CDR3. The CDR3 DNA reads TGTGCCAGCAGCGTAGAAGGCGGAGCGAACACTGAAGCTTTCTTT. It codes for CASSVEGGANTEAFF. The chain recombines TRBV9 with TRBJ1-1; D call uncertain. With 0 bases removed from V and 1 base from J, the gap between germline ends came to 10 bases. The CDR3 runs 15 residues. Germline V gene lookup returns CDR1 SGDLS and CDR2 YYNGEE.

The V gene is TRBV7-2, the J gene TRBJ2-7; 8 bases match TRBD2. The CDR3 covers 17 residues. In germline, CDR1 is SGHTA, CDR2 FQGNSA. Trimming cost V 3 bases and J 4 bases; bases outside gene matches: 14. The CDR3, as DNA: TGTGCCAGCAGCTTTCTAGCGGGCGCCCATCTCTTATACGAGCAGTACTTC. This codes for CASSFLAGAHLLYEQYF.

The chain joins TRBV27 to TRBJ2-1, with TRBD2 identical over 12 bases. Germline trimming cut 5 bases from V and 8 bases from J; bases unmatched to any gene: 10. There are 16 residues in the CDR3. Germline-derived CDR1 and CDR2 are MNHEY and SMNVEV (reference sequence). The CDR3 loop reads CASSPGTSGPRDEQFF. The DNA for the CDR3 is TGTGCCAGCAGTCCCGGGACTAGCGGGCCTAGGGATGAGCAGTTCTTC.

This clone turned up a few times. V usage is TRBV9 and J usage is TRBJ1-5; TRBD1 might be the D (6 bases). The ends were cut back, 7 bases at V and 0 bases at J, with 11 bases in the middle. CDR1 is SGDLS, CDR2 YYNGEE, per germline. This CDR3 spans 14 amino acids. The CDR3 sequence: CASGQTNSNQPQHF. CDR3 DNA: TGTGCCAGCGGACAGACTAATAGCAATCAGCCCCAGCATTTT.

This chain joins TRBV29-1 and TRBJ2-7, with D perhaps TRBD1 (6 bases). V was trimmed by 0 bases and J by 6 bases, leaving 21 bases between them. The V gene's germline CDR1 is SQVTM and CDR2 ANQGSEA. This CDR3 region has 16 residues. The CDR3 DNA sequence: TGCAGCGTTGAAGACCCCCGATCCCAGGGGCCCTTCGAGCAGTACTTC. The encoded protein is CSVEDPRSQGPFEQYF.

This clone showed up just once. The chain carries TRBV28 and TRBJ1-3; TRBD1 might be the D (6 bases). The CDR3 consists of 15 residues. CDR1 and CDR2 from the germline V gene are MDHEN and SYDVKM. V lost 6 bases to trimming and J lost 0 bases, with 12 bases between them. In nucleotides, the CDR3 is TGTGCCAGCAGCCACGGACAGCTCTCTGGAAACACCATATATTTT. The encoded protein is CASSHGQLSGNTIYF.

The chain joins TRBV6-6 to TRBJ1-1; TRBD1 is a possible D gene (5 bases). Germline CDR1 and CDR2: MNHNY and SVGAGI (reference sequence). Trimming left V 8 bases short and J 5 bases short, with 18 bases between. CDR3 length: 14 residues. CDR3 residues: CASLPGTGGTEAFF. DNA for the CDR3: TGTGCCAGCCTCCCCGGGACGGGGGGGACTGAAGCTTTCTTT.

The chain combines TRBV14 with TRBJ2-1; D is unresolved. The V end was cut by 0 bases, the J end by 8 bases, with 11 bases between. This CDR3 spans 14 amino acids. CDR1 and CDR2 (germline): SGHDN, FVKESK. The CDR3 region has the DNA TGTGCCAGCAGCCAAGAGCTGGATTTTTATGAGCAGTTCTTC. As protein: CASSQELDFYEQFF.

The CDR3 DNA reads as TGTGCCAGCAGCGCCGACCTCGGGACAGGGTACGAGCAGTACTTC. Protein sequence: CASSADLGTGYEQYF. V usage is TRBV9 and J usage is TRBJ2-7; 9 bases line up with TRBD1. With 3 bases clipped from V and 4 bases from J, the junction kept 8 bases outside the gene matches. The CDR3 is made up of 15 amino acids. Germline V lookup: CDR1 SGDLS, CDR2 YYNGEE.

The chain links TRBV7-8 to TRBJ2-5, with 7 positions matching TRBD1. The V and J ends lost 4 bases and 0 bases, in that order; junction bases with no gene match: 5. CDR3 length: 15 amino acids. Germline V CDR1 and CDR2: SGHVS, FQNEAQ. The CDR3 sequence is CASSWGQGDQETQYF. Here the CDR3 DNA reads TGTGCCAGCAGCTGGGGCCAGGGGGACCAAGAGACCCAGTACTTC.

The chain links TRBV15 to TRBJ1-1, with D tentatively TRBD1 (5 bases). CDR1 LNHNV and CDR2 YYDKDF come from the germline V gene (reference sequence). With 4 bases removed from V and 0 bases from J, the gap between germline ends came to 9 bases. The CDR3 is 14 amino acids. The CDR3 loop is CATSKGRLNTEAFF. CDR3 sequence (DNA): TGTGCCACCAGCAAGGGACGGCTGAACACTGAAGCTTTCTTT.

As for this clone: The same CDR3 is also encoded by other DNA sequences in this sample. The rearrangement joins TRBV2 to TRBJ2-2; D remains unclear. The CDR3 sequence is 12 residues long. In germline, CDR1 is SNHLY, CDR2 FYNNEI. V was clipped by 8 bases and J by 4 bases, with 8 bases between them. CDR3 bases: TGTGCCAGCGCTTGGGGCACCGGGGAGCTGTTTTTT. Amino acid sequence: CASAWGTGELFF.

The CDR3 loop reads CASSGTGLGYTF. The CDR3 coding sequence is TGTGCCAGCAGCGGCACAGGGCTGGGCTACACCTTC. The rearrangement links TRBV9 to TRBJ1-2, with D perhaps matching TRBD1 (6 bases). Trimming took 3 bases from V and 8 from J, leaving 11 bases between them. From germline, CDR1 is SGDLS and CDR2 YYNGEE. CDR3 length: 12 amino acids.

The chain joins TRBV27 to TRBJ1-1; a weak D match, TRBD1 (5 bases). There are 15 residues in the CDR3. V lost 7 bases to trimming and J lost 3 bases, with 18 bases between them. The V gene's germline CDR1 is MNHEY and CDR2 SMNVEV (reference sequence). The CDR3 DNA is TGTGCCAGCAACCTTTACCCGGGGGTCGACACTGAAGCTTTCTTT. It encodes CASNLYPGVDTEAFF.

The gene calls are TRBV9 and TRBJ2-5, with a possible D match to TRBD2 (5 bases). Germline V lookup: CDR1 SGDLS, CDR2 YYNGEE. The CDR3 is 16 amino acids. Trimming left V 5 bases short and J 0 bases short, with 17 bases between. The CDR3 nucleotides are TGTGCCAGCAGTATTGGGCTAGCAGAGTACCAAGAGACCCAGTACTTC. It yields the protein CASSIGLAEYQETQYF.

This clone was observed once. CDR3 nucleotide sequence: TGCGCCAGCAGCCAAGGGCCCGGATCTAACTATGGCTACACCTTC. Its translation is CASSQGPGSNYGYTF. The rearrangement links TRBV4-1 to TRBJ1-2, with D hard to call. The ends were cut back, 1 base at V and 0 bases at J, with 9 bases in the middle. The CDR3 is made up of 15 amino acids. CDR1 is MGHRA, CDR2 YSYEKL, per germline.

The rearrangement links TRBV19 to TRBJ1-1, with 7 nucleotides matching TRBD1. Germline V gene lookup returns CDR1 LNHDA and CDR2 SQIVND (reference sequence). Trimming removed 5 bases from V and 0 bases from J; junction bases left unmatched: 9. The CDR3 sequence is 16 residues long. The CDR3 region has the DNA TGTGCCAGTAGTGTCAGACAGGGACTGATGAACACTGAAGCTTTCTTT. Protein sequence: CASSVRQGLMNTEAFF.

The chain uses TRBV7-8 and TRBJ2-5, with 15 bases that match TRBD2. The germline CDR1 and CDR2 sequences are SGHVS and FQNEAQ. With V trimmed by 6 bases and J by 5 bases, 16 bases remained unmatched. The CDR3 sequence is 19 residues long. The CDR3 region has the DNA TGTGCCAGCAGTGCGGGACTAGCGGGAGGCCAGGGAGGTCAGGAGACCCAGTACTTC. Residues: CASSAGLAGGQGGQETQYF.